The 7 T cell receptor beta chains given below trace back to one sample, sequenced in a study of cytomegalovirus exposure and HLA in healthy donors. PCR employed 60 Vbeta and 13 Jbeta primers. TCRdb keeps only in-frame clones here, not all; method: immunoSEQ multiplex PCR. In the table there are roughly 98,000 clones, about 81% of which are singletons. The sequencing input was PBMCs. These receptors all stem from a middle-aged man in good health and CMV-seronegative.

This chain links TRBV11-2 with TRBJ2-1, with D uncertain. Trimming cost V 5 bases and J 0 bases, with 8 bases left between them. This CDR3 spans 14 amino acids. CDR1 and CDR2 from the germline V gene are SGHAT and FQNNGV. As DNA, the CDR3 is TGTGCCAGCAGCAGCATGAGCTCCTACAATGAGCAGTTCTTC. Amino acids: CASSSMSSYNEQFF.

The chain links TRBV2 to TRBJ2-3; 8 bases line up with TRBD2. The CDR3 totals 15 residues. V shed 6 bases and J 2 bases; nucleotides not matched to a gene: 7. In germline, CDR1 is SNHLY, CDR2 FYNNEI. The CDR3 sequence: CASRPGLVDTDTQYF. CDR3 DNA sequence: TGTGCCAGCAGGCCGGGACTAGTAGACACAGATACGCAGTATTTT.

The chain employs TRBV28 and TRBJ1-6; D is uncertain. The ends were cut back, 2 bases at V and 4 bases at J, with 12 bases in the middle. The CDR3 has 16 amino acids. In germline, CDR1 is MDHEN, CDR2 SYDVKM. CDR3 nucleotide sequence: TGTGCCAGCAGTTTAGCCCCAGGCGAATATAATTCACCCCTCCACTTT. This sequence encodes CASSLAPGEYNSPLHF.

This clone has more than one count but fewer than ten. The chain uses TRBV2 and TRBJ2-6, with TRBD2 identical over 10 bases. V shed 6 bases, J shed 4 bases, and the junction held 6 bases outside the gene matches. Germline V lookup: CDR1 SNHLY, CDR2 FYNNEI. The CDR3 length is 16 residues. CDR3 amino acids: CASRQAGGLGANVLTF. CDR3 sequence (DNA): TGTGCCAGCAGGCAAGCGGGGGGGCTCGGGGCCAACGTCCTGACTTTC.

The sample holds one count of this clone. The chain joins TRBV15 to TRBJ1-6; D unclear. CDR3 size: 14 residues. In germline, CDR1 is LNHNV, CDR2 YYDKDF (reference sequence). Trimming took 3 bases from V and 8 from J, leaving 11 bases between them. The CDR3 nucleotides are TGTGCCACCAGCAGCCCGGGTAATCATTCACCCCTCCACTTT. Its protein product is CATSSPGNHSPLHF.

This chain uses TRBV5-4 with TRBJ1-2; no reliable D call. Germline V CDR1 and CDR2: SGHNT, YYREEE (reference sequence). Trimming pared 4 bases from V and 4 bases from J, leaving 17 bases between. This CDR3 is built from 15 residues. DNA for the CDR3: TGTGCCAGCAGCCGTGAGGGCAGCGGGATCTATGGCTACACCTTC. Protein: CASSREGSGIYGYTF.

V and J are TRBV4-1 and TRBJ2-7; D possibly corresponds to TRBD1 (6 bases). V was shortened by 3 bases and J by 4 bases, with 10 bases between the two germline ends. The germline V gene encodes CDR1 MGHRA and CDR2 YSYEKL. This CDR3 region has 13 residues. CDR3 amino acids: CASSHLGQYEQYF. The CDR3 DNA follows: TGCGCCAGCAGCCACCTGGGACAATACGAGCAGTACTTC.